These 12 T cell receptor beta chains came from one sample sequenced in a study of blood T cell repertoires in COVID-19. The method was immunoSEQ multiplex PCR; TCRdb's version includes in-frame clones alone and lacks a portion of them. The data contain 360,000 or so clones, around 83% of them seen just once; the ten biggest clones take up less than 6%. Sequencing was done on a sample of PBMCs or T cells enriched from blood (not recorded which). These receptors were taken from a woman in her forties or fifties who had recovered from COVID-19.

The V and J genes are TRBV7-2 and TRBJ2-5; 9 bases match TRBD2. Germline CDR1 and CDR2: SGHTA and FQGNSA. V shed 3 bases, J shed 3 bases, and the junction held 14 bases outside the gene matches. The CDR3 extends over 18 amino acids. The CDR3 reads CASSLKVRSGGTEETQYF. The CDR3 DNA reads as TGTGCCAGCAGCTTGAAAGTGAGAAGCGGGGGGACCGAAGAGACCCAGTACTTC.

This sequence joins TRBV7-2 and TRBJ2-7; 7 bases agree with TRBD2. V shed 5 bases and J 2 bases; nucleotides not matched to a gene: 12. Germline V gene data show CDR1 as SGHTA and CDR2 as FQGNSA. The CDR3 extends over 16 amino acids. The CDR3 loop is CASSAYPGTTTYEQYF. CDR3 coding DNA: TGTGCCAGCAGCGCGTATCCCGGGACTACCACCTACGAGCAGTACTTC.

The chain carries TRBV6-5 and TRBJ2-7; TRBD1 agrees at 8 bases. CDR3 length equals 15 residues. Trimming removed 6 bases from V and 2 bases from J; junction bases left unmatched: 9. The germline CDR1 and CDR2 sequences are MNHEY and SVGAGI. CDR3 DNA: TGTGCCAGCAGCCCGAGGCAGGGGGCCGCCTACGAGCAGTACTTC. Translating gives CASSPRQGAAYEQYF.

Only one count was recorded for this clone. This rearrangement joins TRBV9 to TRBJ1-1, with 9 bases matching TRBD1. The CDR3 spans 17 residues. The germline V gene has CDR1 SGDLS and CDR2 YYNGEE. Trimming cost V 0 bases and J 3 bases; bases outside gene matches: 9. CDR3 loop: CASSVESGRTGDTEAFF. The CDR3 DNA reads TGTGCCAGCAGCGTAGAATCTGGTCGGACAGGGGACACTGAAGCTTTCTTT.

As for this clone: Different DNA sequences within this sample yield the same CDR3. The CDR3 coding sequence is TGCGCCAGCAGCCAAGAGCGGACAGGGTACAATGAGCAGTTCTTC. Its translation is CASSQERTGYNEQFF. The J gene is TRBJ2-1, the V gene TRBV4-3; 8 bases agree with TRBD1. The germline V gene has CDR1 LGHNA and CDR2 YSLEER. V lost 0 bases to trimming and J lost 4 bases; unmatched junction nucleotides: 2. There are 15 residues in the CDR3.

The J gene is TRBJ2-1, the V gene TRBV7-2, with 7 bases aligning to TRBD2. The CDR3 is 15 amino acids. The V segment lost 5 bases and the J segment 4 bases; nucleotides outside the gene matches: 8. CDR1 and CDR2 from the germline V gene are SGHTA and FQGNSA. This CDR3 is CASSPWGGSYNEQFF. CDR3 DNA sequence: TGTGCCAGCAGCCCCTGGGGGGGGAGTTACAATGAGCAGTTCTTC.

V usage is TRBV18 and J usage is TRBJ1-5; 7 nucleotides match TRBD1. The germline V gene has CDR1 KGHSH and CDR2 LQKENI. The CDR3 extends over 15 amino acids. The V gene end was trimmed by 6 bases and the J gene end by 4 bases; junction bases not matched to a gene: 9. The CDR3 DNA follows: TGTGCCAGCTCGGGGGTGGACAGGAGAAATCAGCCCCAGCATTTT. Protein: CASSGVDRRNQPQHF.

J is TRBJ1-4 and V is TRBV6-5, with a weak D call TRBD1 (6 bases). V was clipped by 0 bases and J by 4 bases, with 9 bases between them. Looked up from germline, CDR1 is MNHEY and CDR2 is SVGAGI. The CDR3 spans 15 residues. The CDR3 bases are TGTGCCAGCAGTTACTCGGGCAGGGGTAATGAAAAACTGTTTTTT. Protein product: CASSYSGRGNEKLFF.

V and J are TRBV7-9 and TRBJ2-2; D might be TRBD2 (6 bases). This CDR3 has 15 residues. CDR1 SEHNR and CDR2 FQNEAQ come from the germline V gene (reference sequence). The V end was cut by 1 base, the J end by 4 bases, with 10 bases between. CDR3 residues: CASSLGGESTGELFF. CDR3 in DNA: TGTGCCAGCAGCTTAGGCGGGGAGAGCACCGGGGAGCTGTTTTTT.

This chain connects TRBV19 to TRBJ1-2; no clear D. Germline CDR1 and CDR2: LNHDA and SQIVND (reference sequence). Between the trimmed V and J ends, which lost 6 bases and 4 bases, there was a span of 21 bases. The CDR3 covers 16 residues. The CDR3 DNA follows: TGTGCCAGTAGCATGGGTACAGCAGATCTCCCCTATGGCTACACCTTC. It translates to CASSMGTADLPYGYTF.

The V and J genes are TRBV7-2 and TRBJ1-1; D is possibly TRBD1 (5 bases). Germline CDR1 and CDR2: SGHTA and FQGNSA. V dropped 7 bases and J dropped 2 bases, with 23 bases sitting between them. The CDR3 is 17 amino acids. CDR3 DNA sequence: TGTGCCAGCACCCGAAGTTCTTCCCGGGACTTAAACACTGAAGCTTTCTTT. This codes for CASTRSSSRDLNTEAFF.

The chain recombines TRBV10-1 with TRBJ2-7; no firm D call. Germline CDR1 is WNHNN and CDR2 is SYGVQD (reference sequence). The CDR3 length is 13 residues. V dropped 7 bases and J dropped 3 bases, with 13 bases sitting between them. The CDR3 bases are TGCGCCAGCAATAGCCGTAACCTCTACGAGCAGTACTTC. This gives the protein CASNSRNLYEQYF.